This paragraph covers one TCR beta chain sequence. What it recognizes is unknown. V was clipped by 4 bases and J by 4 bases; unmatched bases: 8. CDR1 GTSNPN and CDR2 SVGIG come from the germline V gene (reference sequence). The CDR3 covers 14 residues. Amplification used 60 Vbeta primers and 13 Jbeta primers. The method was immunoSEQ multiplex PCR; TCRdb's version includes in-frame clones alone and lacks a portion of them. The sample has roughly 130,000 clones; about 80% are singletons. This sample was taken from a study of cytomegalovirus exposure and HLA in healthy donors. Points from the study as a whole: As a later analysis revealed, most CMV-associated TCR beta chains appeared HLA-restricted. The study designated 150 or so TCR beta chains cytomegalovirus-associated.

The chain joins TRBV30 to TRBJ1-2; 8 positions match TRBD1. The receptor's source is a male donor in good health and CMV-seronegative. Sequencing used PBMCs. The CDR3, as DNA: TGTGCCTGGACAGGGGGCGTATCAACCTATGGCTACACCTTC. It yields the protein CAWTGGVSTYGYTF.